The table lists the clone carrying this T cell receptor (beta chain) with a count of one. The antigen is unknown. The sample comes from a study of T cell repertoires in cytomegalovirus infection. Looking at the study overall: Public TCR beta signature analysis indicated the presence of both CMV infection and matching HLA type.

TCRdb ran MiXCR on the reads and lists one entry per CDR3 protein. This table has approximately 130,000 distinct CDR3 sequences, about 24% appearing once. The CDR3 has 16 residues. Trimming took off 0 bases at V and 10 bases at J, with 19 bases between the two ends. Germline values: CDR1 ENHRY, CDR2 SYGVKD. Sequenced material: PBMCs, sequenced either directly or after in vitro stimulation (not recorded which). The chain couples TRBV10-3 to TRBJ2-1; possibly TRBD1 for D (5 bases). This receptor was identified in a human donor in good health (CMV status not recorded). Some clones in this sample may be carry-over from other donors' samples. Here the CDR3 reads CAISESIGANLPEQFF. The CDR3 nucleotides read TGTGCCATCAGTGAGTCGATTGGGGCCAATCTACCGGAGCAGTTCTTC.